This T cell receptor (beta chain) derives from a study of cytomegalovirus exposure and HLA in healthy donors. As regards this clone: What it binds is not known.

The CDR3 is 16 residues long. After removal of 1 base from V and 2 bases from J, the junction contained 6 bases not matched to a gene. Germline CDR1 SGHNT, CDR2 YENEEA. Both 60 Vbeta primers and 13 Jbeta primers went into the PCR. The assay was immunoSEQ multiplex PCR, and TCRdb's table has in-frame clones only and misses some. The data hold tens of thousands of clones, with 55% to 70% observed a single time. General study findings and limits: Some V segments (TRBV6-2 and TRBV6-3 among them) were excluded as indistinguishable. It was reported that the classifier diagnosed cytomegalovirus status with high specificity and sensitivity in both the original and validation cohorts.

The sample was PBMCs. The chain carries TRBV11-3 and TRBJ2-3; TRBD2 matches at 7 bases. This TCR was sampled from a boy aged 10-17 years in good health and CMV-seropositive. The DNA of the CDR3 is TGTGCCAGCAGCTTAGGGGGGGGAGCCTCCACAGATACGCAGTATTTT. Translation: CASSLGGGASTDTQYF. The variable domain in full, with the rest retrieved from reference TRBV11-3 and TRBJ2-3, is EAGVVQSPRYKIIEKKQPVAFWCNPISGHNTLYWYLQNLGQGPELLIRYENEEAVDDSQLPKDRFSAERLKGVDSTLKIQPAELGDSAVYLCASSLGGGASTDTQYFGPGTRLTVL.